Presented here are 15 T cell receptor beta chains from one specimen sequenced in a study of cytomegalovirus exposure and HLA in healthy donors. Method: immunoSEQ multiplex PCR; TCRdb's copy keeps in-frame clones and lacks some. The sample lists about 58,000 clones, over 85% occurring once. What was sequenced was PBMCs. The source of these receptors is a man between 18 and 35 years old in good health and CMV-seronegative.

The V gene is TRBV5-1, the J gene TRBJ2-7; D not resolved. The CDR3 sequence is 16 residues long. Trimming took 0 bases from V and 3 from J, leaving 16 bases between them. The germline V gene has CDR1 SGHRS and CDR2 YFSETQ. CDR3 loop: CASSLAPAGPFYEQYF. DNA of the CDR3: TGCGCCAGCAGCTTGGCCCCGGCAGGCCCCTTCTACGAGCAGTACTTC.

This clone was found once. The chain couples TRBV6-1 to TRBJ1-5; the D is unclear. There are 15 residues in the CDR3. V was shortened by 8 bases and J by 0 bases, with 14 bases between the two germline ends. CDR1 is MNHNS and CDR2 is SASEGT in the germline V gene. In DNA, the CDR3 is TGTGCCAGCTCCTTCGGGGTTAATAGCAATCAGCCCCAGCATTTT. Amino acid sequence: CASSFGVNSNQPQHF.

V gene TRBV6-5 combines with J gene TRBJ2-5; tentative D call: TRBD2 (6 bases). The V end was cut by 6 bases, the J end by 1 base, with 9 bases between. This CDR3 is 13 amino acids long. Per germline, CDR1 MNHEY and CDR2 SVGAGI. The CDR3 loop is CASSYSGQETQYF. In DNA form, the CDR3 reads TGTGCCAGCAGCTATAGCGGCCAAGAGACCCAGTACTTC.

This chain connects TRBV7-9 to TRBJ1-1, with TRBD1 as a possible D gene (6 bases). CDR1 SEHNR and CDR2 FQNEAQ come from the germline V gene (reference sequence). The V gene lost 3 bases and the J gene lost 5 bases, with 13 bases spanning the gap. The CDR3 consists of 14 residues. In DNA, the CDR3 is TGTGCCAGCAGCTTGGGAGGGGGAAAAACTGAAGCTTTCTTT. As protein: CASSLGGGKTEAFF.

The V and J genes are TRBV6-1 and TRBJ2-5; 8 bases fit TRBD2. The ends lost 5 bases at V and 7 bases at J; junction bases unmatched: 3. The CDR3 contains 12 residues. Germline assignment: CDR1 MNHNS and CDR2 SASEGT. The CDR3 spells CASSREGGTQYF. The CDR3, as DNA: TGTGCCAGCAGTCGGGAGGGCGGGACCCAGTACTTC.

This rearrangement joins TRBV5-4 to TRBJ2-3, with D possibly matching TRBD1 (6 bases). This CDR3 has 13 residues. The V gene's germline CDR1 is SGHNT and CDR2 YYREEE (reference sequence). With 0 bases removed from V and 14 bases from J, the gap between germline ends came to 16 bases. The CDR3 loop reads CASSLDPSMGAYF. The DNA of the CDR3 is TGTGCCAGCAGCTTGGACCCTAGTATGGGGGCGTATTTT.

The V call is TRBV5-6, the J call TRBJ2-1; 11 bases are a match to TRBD2. Germline V CDR1 and CDR2: SGHDT, YYEEEE. Trimming cost V 6 bases and J 7 bases; bases outside gene matches: 18. This CDR3 has 18 residues. CDR3 DNA: TGTGCCAGCACCGCAACGGAGCTAGCGGGAGGTGGTTGGAATGAGCAGTTCTTC. Translation gives CASTATELAGGGWNEQFF.

The J gene is TRBJ2-1, the V gene TRBV27, with 10 nucleotides matching TRBD2. This CDR3 has 15 residues. After removal of 4 bases from V and 6 bases from J, the junction contained 6 bases not matched to a gene. CDR1 MNHEY and CDR2 SMNVEV come from the germline V gene (reference sequence). This chain's CDR3 is CASSSLAGAFNEQFF. The CDR3 DNA reads TGTGCCAGCAGTTCCCTAGCGGGAGCGTTCAATGAGCAGTTCTTC.

V gene TRBV7-8 combines with J gene TRBJ2-7; 8 positions agree with TRBD2. CDR1 and CDR2 (germline): SGHVS, FQNEAQ. The CDR3 spans 15 residues. With V trimmed by 1 base and J by 6 bases, 8 bases remained unmatched. The CDR3 DNA sequence: TGTGCCAGCAGCTTAGGCGAGCGGGAGACGACCGAGCAGTACTTC. Its protein is CASSLGERETTEQYF.

The count of this clone is one. The rearrangement uses TRBV5-4 and TRBJ2-7, with D possibly TRBD1 on 6 matching bases. V was pared by 4 bases and J by 5 bases, with 16 bases between. Germline V lookup: CDR1 SGHNT, CDR2 YYREEE (reference sequence). CDR3 length equals 14 residues. CDR3 in DNA: TGTGCCAGCAGCGCAGAGGGGGACCGGAACGAGCAGTACTTC. This gives the protein CASSAEGDRNEQYF.

The chain uses TRBV28 and TRBJ1-5; TRBD1 might be the D (6 bases). The CDR3 loop spans 17 amino acids. Trimming stripped 4 bases from V and 0 bases from J, with 16 bases between. Germline assignment: CDR1 MDHEN and CDR2 SYDVKM. CDR3: CASSSPRDNYSNQPQHF. In DNA, the CDR3 is TGTGCCAGCAGTTCGCCTAGGGACAACTATAGCAATCAGCCCCAGCATTTT.

This clone was seen more than once but under ten times. This sequence joins TRBV11-2 and TRBJ2-3; 13 bases match TRBD2. Germline lookup yields CDR1 SGHAT and CDR2 FQNNGV. This CDR3 is built from 15 residues. Trimming took 1 base from V and 10 from J; bases not matched to a gene: 5. CDR3 in DNA: TGTGCCAGCAGCTTAGTAGGGACTAGCGGGATTTCGCAGTATTTT. The encoded protein is CASSLVGTSGISQYF.

There are a few counts of this clone. CDR3 loop: CASSRSVLNEQFF. The CDR3 DNA reads TGTGCCAGCAGCCGTAGCGTCCTCAATGAGCAGTTCTTC. The J gene is TRBJ2-1, the V gene TRBV7-3; D perhaps matches TRBD2 (5 bases). From germline, CDR1 is SGHTA and CDR2 FQGTGA. The V and J ends lost 5 bases and 6 bases respectively, with 11 bases between them. The CDR3 has 13 residues.

This chain uses TRBV28 with TRBJ2-1; tentatively, D is TRBD2 (6 bases). The CDR3 totals 13 residues. Trimming shortened V by 2 bases and J by 8 bases, and 10 bases separated the two germline ends. CDR1 and CDR2 from the germline V gene are MDHEN and SYDVKM. CDR3 sequence: CASSLGGVDEQFF. For the CDR3, the DNA is TGTGCCAGCAGTTTAGGAGGGGTGGATGAGCAGTTCTTC.

The chain combines TRBV10-3 with TRBJ2-7, with a tentative D call TRBD2 (6 bases). Germline CDR1 is ENHRY and CDR2 is SYGVKD. V was shortened by 10 bases and J by 7 bases, with 26 bases between the two germline ends. The CDR3 has 15 residues. CDR3 bases: TGTGCCACATGCAGAAACGAAGGGGAGGTAGAAGAGCAGTACTTC. Its translation is CATCRNEGEVEEQYF.